The 32 T cell receptor beta chains below were found in one sample sequenced in a study of cytomegalovirus exposure and HLA in healthy donors. In the PCR, 60 Vbeta and 13 Jbeta primers were used. Sequencing was performed with immunoSEQ multiplex PCR; in TCRdb, only in-frame clones are kept and a portion is missing. The table includes about 160,000 clones, roughly 85% detected once. The material sequenced was PBMCs. These receptors all come from a woman aged 25 to 39 in good health and CMV-seronegative.

The V and J genes are TRBV5-4 and TRBJ1-1, with D tentatively TRBD1 (5 bases). V lost 3 bases to trimming and J lost 6 bases, with 9 bases between them. This CDR3 has 12 amino acids. The germline V gene encodes CDR1 SGHNT and CDR2 YYREEE (reference sequence). The CDR3 reads CASSWGGAEAFF. The CDR3 coding sequence is TGTGCCAGCAGCTGGGGGGGGGCTGAAGCTTTCTTT. Using reference TRBV5-4 and TRBJ1-1 for the parts outside the CDR3, the full variable domain is ETGVTQSPTHLIKTRGQQVTLRCSSQSGHNTVSWYQQALGQGPQFIFQYYREEENGRGNFPPRFSGLQFPNYSSELNVNALELDDSALYLCASSWGGAEAFFGQGTRLTVV.

The chain has TRBV9 and TRBJ2-1, with 8 positions matching TRBD1. The V gene end was trimmed by 2 bases and the J gene end by 5 bases; junction bases not matched to a gene: 6. The germline CDR1 and CDR2 sequences are SGDLS and YYNGEE. CDR3 length: 15 residues. The CDR3 reads CASSVSGQGNNEQFF. CDR3 coding DNA: TGTGCCAGCAGCGTTTCCGGACAGGGTAACAATGAGCAGTTCTTC.

The chain carries TRBV28 and TRBJ1-5, with 7 bases lining up with TRBD1. This CDR3 region has 17 residues. The V and J ends lost 7 bases and 0 bases, in that order; junction bases with no gene match: 12. Per the germline V gene, CDR1 is MDHEN and CDR2 is SYDVKM. The CDR3 reads CASTGTVQGRSNQPQHF. As DNA, the CDR3 is TGTGCCAGCACCGGGACAGTTCAGGGACGTAGCAATCAGCCCCAGCATTTT.

The chain has TRBV7-9 and TRBJ1-1, with D perhaps TRBD1 (6 bases). Germline V lookup: CDR1 SEHNR, CDR2 FQNEAQ (reference sequence). V shed 4 bases and J shed 1 base, with 16 bases lying between them. The CDR3 spans 16 residues. DNA for the CDR3: TGTGCCAGCAGCTCATTAGGGGCAGGGGAGAACACTGAAGCTTTCTTT. It specifies CASSSLGAGENTEAFF.

The V gene is TRBV15, the J gene TRBJ1-2; 7 bases map to TRBD1. Germline V CDR1 and CDR2: LNHNV, YYDKDF (reference sequence). The CDR3 covers 17 residues. Trimming removed 2 bases from V and 8 bases from J; junction bases left unmatched: 17. The CDR3 region is CATSRSSSAGGTGGYTF. The CDR3 DNA reads TGTGCCACCAGCAGATCGTCCAGTGCAGGGGGAACGGGCGGCTACACCTTC. Looking up the rest from reference TRBV15 and TRBJ1-2 gives the full variable domain: DAMVIQNPRYQVTQFGKPVTLSCSQTLNHNVMYWYQQKSSQAPKLLFHYYDKDFNNEADTPDNFQSRRPNTSFCFLDIRSPGLGDTAMYLCATSRSSSAGGTGGYTFGSGTRLTVV.

This clone occurred a few times. The chain uses TRBV14 and TRBJ2-2; D gene uncertain. Deletions cut 0 bases from V and 5 bases from J, with 4 bases between. The germline CDR1 and CDR2 sequences are SGHDN and FVKESK. CDR3 length: 13 residues. The CDR3: CASSQDMTGELFF. The CDR3 nucleotides read TGTGCCAGCAGCCAAGATATGACCGGGGAGCTGTTTTTT.

The V and J genes are TRBV19 and TRBJ2-2, with D maybe TRBD1 (6 bases). Germline V CDR1 and CDR2: LNHDA, SQIVND (reference sequence). The CDR3 sequence is 15 residues long. V was cut by 3 bases and J by 1 base, with 9 bases left in between. CDR3 region: CASSMVQGNTGELFF. CDR3 coding DNA: TGTGCCAGTAGTATGGTACAGGGGAACACCGGGGAGCTGTTTTTT.

V and J are TRBV27 and TRBJ1-2; no reliable D call. The CDR3 extends over 14 amino acids. Deletions cut 3 bases from V and 0 bases from J, with 8 bases between. In germline, CDR1 is MNHEY, CDR2 SMNVEV (reference sequence). The CDR3 DNA sequence: TGTGCCAGCAGTTTCGGCGGAACTAACTATGGCTACACCTTC. Amino acid sequence: CASSFGGTNYGYTF.

The V gene is TRBV7-2, the J gene TRBJ1-6; 10 nucleotides match TRBD1. Germline trimming cut 5 bases from V and 3 bases from J; bases unmatched to any gene: 7. The CDR3 is 17 residues long. Germline assignment: CDR1 SGHTA and CDR2 FQGNSA. The CDR3, as DNA: TGTGCCAGCAGCGCCCGGGACAGGGGAGTCTATAATTCACCCCTCCACTTT. Translating it yields CASSARDRGVYNSPLHF.

The genes are TRBV5-1 and TRBJ2-7; D possibly corresponds to TRBD2 (5 bases). Germline V CDR1 and CDR2: SGHRS, YFSETQ. This CDR3 spans 14 amino acids. Trimming removed 4 bases from V and 0 bases from J, with 11 bases in between. The chain's CDR3 is CASSRVRGSYEQYF. The CDR3 DNA follows: TGCGCCAGCAGCCGCGTCCGGGGCTCCTACGAGCAGTACTTC.

The rearrangement links TRBV5-1 to TRBJ2-1; D may be TRBD1 (6 bases). The V and J ends lost 0 bases and 4 bases respectively, with 14 bases between them. Per the germline V gene, CDR1 is SGHRS and CDR2 is YFSETQ. This CDR3 has 16 amino acids. DNA of the CDR3: TGCGCCAGCAGCTTGGCAGGGGCAGGGGATTACAATGAGCAGTTCTTC. It is translated as CASSLAGAGDYNEQFF.

The chain links TRBV2 to TRBJ2-3; D not certain. Trimming took 6 bases from V and 3 from J, leaving 10 bases between them. The CDR3 contains 13 residues. Germline V CDR1 and CDR2: SNHLY, FYNNEI. Here the CDR3 reads CASSYLGTDTQYF. In nucleotides, the CDR3 is TGTGCCAGCAGCTACCTCGGGACAGATACGCAGTATTTT.

The chain uses TRBV19 and TRBJ1-2; TRBD1 agrees at 9 bases. V lost 3 bases to trimming and J lost 2 bases; unmatched junction nucleotides: 7. CDR3 length: 16 residues. Germline V gives CDR1 LNHDA, CDR2 SQIVND (reference sequence). The CDR3 region has the DNA TGTGCCAGTAGTATTCTAGGTGGGACAGGGAACTATGGCTACACCTTC. Translated: CASSILGGTGNYGYTF.

V and J are TRBV27 and TRBJ2-2; 8 bases map to TRBD1. The junction had 6 bases not matched to a gene; V was cut back by 0 bases and J by 0 bases. The CDR3 is made up of 18 amino acids. In germline, CDR1 is MNHEY, CDR2 SMNVEV (reference sequence). CDR3 protein: CASSLSSPDRANTGELFF. The CDR3 region has the DNA TGTGCCAGCAGTTTATCGTCCCCGGACAGGGCGAACACCGGGGAGCTGTTTTTT.

The rearrangement links TRBV7-3 to TRBJ1-1; 8 bases map to TRBD1. CDR1 SGHTA and CDR2 FQGTGA come from the germline V gene. The CDR3 covers 14 residues. Trimming removed 4 bases from V and 3 bases from J; junction bases left unmatched: 4. The CDR3 bases are TGTGCCAGCAGCTCAACGGGACAGGACACTGAAGCTTTCTTT. This sequence encodes CASSSTGQDTEAFF.

CDR3 sequence (DNA): TGTGCCAGCAGCCCCCCGGGAGGAAATGAGCAGTTCTTC. Protein: CASSPPGGNEQFF. V gene TRBV7-9 combines with J gene TRBJ2-1; 7 nucleotides line up with TRBD2. The trim removed 5 bases at V and 7 bases at J, leaving 5 bases unmatched. The CDR3 contains 13 residues. The germline V gene encodes CDR1 SEHNR and CDR2 FQNEAQ (reference sequence).

This clone was seen only a few times. J is TRBJ2-1 and V is TRBV28; D remains ambiguous. CDR1 is MDHEN, CDR2 SYDVKM, per germline. V was shortened by 5 bases and J by 7 bases, with 12 bases between the two germline ends. The CDR3 spans 13 residues. The CDR3 loop reads CASSRNSLNEQFF. In DNA form, the CDR3 reads TGTGCCAGCAGTCGTAACAGTTTGAATGAGCAGTTCTTC.

This chain connects TRBV19 to TRBJ1-5; 8 bases line up with TRBD1. With V trimmed by 3 bases and J by 4 bases, 11 bases remained unmatched. Per the germline V gene, CDR1 is LNHDA and CDR2 is SQIVND (reference sequence). The CDR3 sequence is 17 residues long. The CDR3 protein is CASSIGAGGLGNQPQHF. CDR3 nucleotides: TGTGCCAGTAGTATTGGGGCAGGGGGCCTTGGAAATCAGCCCCAGCATTTT.

This clone was found once. This sample also contains other DNA sequences that code for the same CDR3. The chain employs TRBV5-1 and TRBJ1-5, with 9 positions matching TRBD1. The CDR3 runs 15 residues. Germline trimming cut 4 bases from V and 0 bases from J; bases unmatched to any gene: 2. Germline V gene lookup returns CDR1 SGHRS and CDR2 YFSETQ. DNA for the CDR3: TGCGCCAGCAGCCGGACAGGGGATAGCAATCAGCCCCAGCATTTT. Its translation: CASSRTGDSNQPQHF.

The chain combines TRBV5-4 with TRBJ2-3, with TRBD1 matching 7 bases. There are 14 residues in the CDR3. Unmatched junction bases numbered 5, after V lost 4 bases and J lost 3 bases. Germline V gives CDR1 SGHNT, CDR2 YYREEE (reference sequence). CDR3 loop: CASSHRQGTDTQYF. CDR3 DNA: TGTGCCAGCAGCCACCGACAGGGAACAGATACGCAGTATTTT.

V usage is TRBV2 and J usage is TRBJ2-1; a possible D gene is TRBD2 (6 bases). CDR1 is SNHLY, CDR2 FYNNEI, per germline. The CDR3 covers 16 residues. V shed 1 base and J shed 0 bases, with 10 bases lying between them. The CDR3 loop is CASSEVRGSSYNEQFF. CDR3 bases: TGTGCCAGCAGTGAAGTCCGGGGGAGCTCCTACAATGAGCAGTTCTTC.

CDR3 bases: TGCGCCAGCAGCTTGGGGGCAGGGTCCGTTTACGAGCAGTACTTC. This translates into CASSLGAGSVYEQYF. The V and J genes are TRBV5-1 and TRBJ2-7; a weak D match, TRBD1 (5 bases). V lost 0 bases and J 4 bases, leaving 14 bases between the germline ends. CDR1 and CDR2 (germline): SGHRS, YFSETQ. CDR3 length: 15 amino acids. Looking up the rest from reference TRBV5-1 and TRBJ2-7 gives the full variable domain: KAGVTQTPRYLIKTRGQQVTLSCSPISGHRSVSWYQQTPGQGLQFLFEYFSETQRNKGNFPGRFSGRQFSNSRSEMNVSTLELGDSALYLCASSLGAGSVYEQYFGPGTRLTVT.

A single count supports this clone. The chain is built from TRBV25-1 and TRBJ1-6; D perhaps matches TRBD1 (6 bases). The CDR3 spans 12 residues. Trimming took off 10 bases at V and 8 bases at J, with 12 bases between the two ends. Germline V gene sequence: CDR1 MGHDK, CDR2 SYGVNS. CDR3 region: CATRAGDSPLHF. CDR3 bases: TGTGCCACCCGCGCAGGGGATTCACCCCTCCACTTT.

The chain recombines TRBV11-2 with TRBJ2-1, with TRBD1 matching over 9 bases. The CDR3 loop spans 17 amino acids. V lost 5 bases and J lost 9; bases outside the gene matches: 17. CDR1 SGHAT and CDR2 FQNNGV come from the germline V gene. The CDR3 DNA follows: TGTGCCAGCAGCCCCTACCAGGGGACAGGGAAAAGGGGTGAGCAGTTCTTC. It specifies CASSPYQGTGKRGEQFF.

The chain couples TRBV14 to TRBJ1-1; weak D call: TRBD1 (6 bases). V was cut by 5 bases and J by 7 bases, with 20 bases left in between. This CDR3 spans 15 amino acids. Germline CDR1 and CDR2: SGHDN and FVKESK. CDR3 residues: CASSRDNLFHGEAFF. The CDR3 DNA is TGTGCCAGCAGCAGGGACAACCTGTTTCATGGTGAAGCTTTCTTT.

This sequence joins TRBV10-3 and TRBJ2-3; a possible D gene is TRBD1 (6 bases). Germline CDR1 is ENHRY and CDR2 is SYGVKD. This CDR3 has 24 amino acids. The V gene lost 5 bases and the J gene lost 2 bases, with 41 bases spanning the gap. CDR3: CAISNHGQGKDFSTLGPTTDTQYF. CDR3 in DNA: TGTGCCATCAGTAACCACGGGCAGGGGAAGGACTTTTCTACATTGGGGCCCACCACAGATACGCAGTATTTT.

This chain uses TRBV28 with TRBJ1-3; no clear D. V was trimmed by 6 bases and J by 3 bases, leaving 21 bases between them. The CDR3 totals 17 residues. Germline V gene lookup returns CDR1 MDHEN and CDR2 SYDVKM. CDR3 sequence (DNA): TGTGCCAGCAGCCATCGAGGGAGAGGCAGCCTTGGAAACACCATATATTTT. Its protein is CASSHRGRGSLGNTIYF.

The V call is TRBV6-6, the J call TRBJ1-6; a possible D gene is TRBD1 (5 bases). The CDR3 is 12 residues long. Trimming left V 6 bases short and J 8 bases short, with 8 bases between. Germline-derived CDR1 and CDR2 are MNHNY and SVGAGI (reference sequence). CDR3: CASRQGDSPLHF. The CDR3 DNA reads as TGTGCCAGCAGGCAGGGTGATTCACCCCTCCACTTT.

The CDR3, as DNA: TGTGCCAGCAGCGTAGATCTGGGGACTAGCGGGAGCACAGATACGCAGTATTTT. Translating it yields CASSVDLGTSGSTDTQYF. The genes are TRBV9 and TRBJ2-3, with 12 positions matching TRBD2. Unmatched junction bases numbered 5, after V lost 0 bases and J lost 0 bases. This CDR3 spans 18 amino acids. Germline CDR1 reads SGDLS; CDR2 reads YYNGEE.

This chain uses TRBV28 with TRBJ1-6, with TRBD1 matching 8 bases. Germline V gives CDR1 MDHEN, CDR2 SYDVKM. The CDR3 totals 16 residues. With 2 bases clipped from V and 6 bases from J, the junction kept 6 bases outside the gene matches. The CDR3 DNA reads as TGTGCCAGCAGTTTACCGACAGGGGAAGGTAATTCACCCCTCCACTTT. Protein sequence: CASSLPTGEGNSPLHF. Full variable domain (remainder filled in from reference TRBV28 and TRBJ1-6): DVKVTQSSRYLVKRTGEKVFLECVQDMDHENMFWYRQDPGLGLRLIYFSYDVKMKEKGDIPEGYSVSREKKERFSLILESASTNQTSMYLCASSLPTGEGNSPLHFGNGTRLTVT.

This clone was detected a few times. The V and J genes are TRBV19 and TRBJ2-3; D gene ambiguous. V lost 6 bases, J lost 0 bases, and 4 bases lay in between. CDR1 and CDR2 (germline): LNHDA, SQIVND (reference sequence). This CDR3 is built from 12 residues. In nucleotides, the CDR3 is TGTGCCAGTAGACAGAGCACAGATACGCAGTATTTT. Amino acid sequence: CASRQSTDTQYF.

In nucleotides, the CDR3 is TGTGCCTGGAGCCGGGACAGGGACTACGAGCAGTACTTC. Translating it yields CAWSRDRDYEQYF. The rearrangement joins TRBV30 to TRBJ2-7; 9 positions agree with TRBD1. V dropped 3 bases and J dropped 3; count of bases not matched to a gene: 3. This CDR3 has 13 residues. Germline-derived CDR1 and CDR2 are GTSNPN and SVGIG (reference sequence). Together with reference TRBV30 and TRBJ2-7, the CDR3 gives the full variable domain: SQTIHQWPATLVQPVGSPLSLECTVEGTSNPNLYWYRQAAGRGLQLLFYSVGIGQISSEVPQNLSASRPQDRQFILSSKKLLLSDSGFYLCAWSRDRDYEQYFGPGTRLTVT.